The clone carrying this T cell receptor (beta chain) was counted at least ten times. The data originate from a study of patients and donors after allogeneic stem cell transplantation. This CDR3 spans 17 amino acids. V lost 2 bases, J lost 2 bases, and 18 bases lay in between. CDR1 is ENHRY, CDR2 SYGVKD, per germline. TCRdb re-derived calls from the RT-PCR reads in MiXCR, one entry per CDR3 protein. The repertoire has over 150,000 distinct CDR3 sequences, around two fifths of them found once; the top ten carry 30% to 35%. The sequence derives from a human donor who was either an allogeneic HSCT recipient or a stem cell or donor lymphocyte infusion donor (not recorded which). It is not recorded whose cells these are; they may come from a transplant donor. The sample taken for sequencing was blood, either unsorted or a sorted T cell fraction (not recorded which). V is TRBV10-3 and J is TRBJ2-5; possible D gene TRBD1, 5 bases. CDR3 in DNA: TGTGCCATCAGTGAGCCACTGACAGCCAGGCATCAAGAGACCCAGTACTTC. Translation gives CAISEPLTARHQETQYF.